This TCR beta chain derives from a study of blood T cells in healthy people across ages. V gave up 7 bases and J gave up 0 bases, with 10 bases separating them. This CDR3 is built from 14 residues. Per germline, CDR1 LNHDA and CDR2 SQIVND (reference sequence). Worth noting for this clonotype: What it binds is not known.

Through a sample-barcoded 5' primer and a J-beta primer mix, a second PCR was run for roughly 7 to 12 cycles. The template-switch adaptor was a 5' adaptor with 12 random nucleotides. It tagged each cDNA molecule. TCRdb called the 5' RACE reads again in MiXCR, with one record for every CDR3 protein. The sample has hundreds of thousands of distinct CDR3 sequences, about a fifth seen once. Overall study findings and caveats: Roughly linearly, TCR beta diversity per million T cells fell as age increased. Naive CD4+ cells and diversity were both higher in long-lived donors than in aged donors.

Sequencing was carried out using blood. V gene TRBV19 combines with J gene TRBJ2-1, with D possibly matching TRBD1 (6 bases). The receptor comes from a man aged 65-85 years in good health. CDR3 sequence reads: CASKDRSSYNEQFF. The CDR3 DNA sequence: TGTGCCAGTAAAGACAGGAGCTCCTACAATGAGCAGTTCTTC.